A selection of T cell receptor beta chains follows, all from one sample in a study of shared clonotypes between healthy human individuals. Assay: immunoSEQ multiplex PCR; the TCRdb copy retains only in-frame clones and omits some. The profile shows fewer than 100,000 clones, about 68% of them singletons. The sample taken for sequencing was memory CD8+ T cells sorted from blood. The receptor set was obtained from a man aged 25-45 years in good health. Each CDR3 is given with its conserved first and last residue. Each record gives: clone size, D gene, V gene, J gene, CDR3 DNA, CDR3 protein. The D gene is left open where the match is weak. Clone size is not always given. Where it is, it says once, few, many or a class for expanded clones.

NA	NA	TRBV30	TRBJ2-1	TGTGCCTGGAGCCTCTTTAACAATGAGCAGTTCTTC	CAWSLFNNEQFF
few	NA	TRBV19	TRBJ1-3	TGTGCCAGTAACATCAACTCTGGAAACACCATATATTTT	CASNINSGNTIYF
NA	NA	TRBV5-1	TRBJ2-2	TGCGCCAGCAGCTTGACGGAAATTAACACCGGGGAGCTGTTTTTT	CASSLTEINTGELFF
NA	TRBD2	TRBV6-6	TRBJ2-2	TGTGCCAGCTTGGCTAGCGGGAGGGTCGGAGCAGGGGAGCTGTTTTTT	CASLASGRVGAGELFF
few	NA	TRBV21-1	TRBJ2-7	TGTGCCAGCAGCCGGACAGGGACGAGCTCCTACGAGCAGTACTTC	CASSRTGTSSYEQYF
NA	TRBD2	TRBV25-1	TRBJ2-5	TGTGCCAGCAGTGGGTCTAGCGGGAGGGTCTATGAGACCCAGTACTTC	CASSGSSGRVYETQYF
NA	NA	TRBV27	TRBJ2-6	TGTGCCAGCAGTTTATCGATCTACTCTGGGGCCAACGTCCTGACTTTC	CASSLSIYSGANVLTF
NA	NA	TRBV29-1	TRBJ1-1	TGCAGCGTTGAACAAAGAGTTGACGGGGGATCATTTGAAGCTTTCTTT	CSVEQRVDGGSFEAFF
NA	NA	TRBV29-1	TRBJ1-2	TGCAGCGTGGGAGGGGTCTATGGCTACACCTTC	CSVGGVYGYTF
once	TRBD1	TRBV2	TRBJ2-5	TGTGCCAGCAGCACCGGGACAGTGCGACCAGAGACCCAGTACTTC	CASSTGTVRPETQYF